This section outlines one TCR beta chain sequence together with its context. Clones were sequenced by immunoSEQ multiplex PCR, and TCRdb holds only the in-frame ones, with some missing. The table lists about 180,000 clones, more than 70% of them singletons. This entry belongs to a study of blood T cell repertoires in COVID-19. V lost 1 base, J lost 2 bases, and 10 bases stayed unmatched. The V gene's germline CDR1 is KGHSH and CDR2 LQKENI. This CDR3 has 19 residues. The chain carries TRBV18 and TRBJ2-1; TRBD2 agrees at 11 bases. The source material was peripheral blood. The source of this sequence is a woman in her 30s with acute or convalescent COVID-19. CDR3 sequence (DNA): TGTGCCAGCTCACCACGAGGGGGGCTAGCGGGAGGAGCCTACAATGAGCAGTTCTTC. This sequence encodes CASSPRGGLAGGAYNEQFF.